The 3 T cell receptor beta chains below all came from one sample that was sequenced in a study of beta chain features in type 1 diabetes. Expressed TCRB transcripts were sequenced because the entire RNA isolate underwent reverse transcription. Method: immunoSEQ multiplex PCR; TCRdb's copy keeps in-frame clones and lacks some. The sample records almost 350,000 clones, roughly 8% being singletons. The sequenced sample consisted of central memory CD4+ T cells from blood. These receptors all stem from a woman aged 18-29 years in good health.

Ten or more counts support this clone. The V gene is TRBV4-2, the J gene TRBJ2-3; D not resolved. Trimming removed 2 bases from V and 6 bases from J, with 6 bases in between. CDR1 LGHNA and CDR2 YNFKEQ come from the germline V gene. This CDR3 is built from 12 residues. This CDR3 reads CASSQFADTQYF. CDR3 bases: TGTGCCAGCAGCCAATTTGCGGATACGCAGTATTTT.

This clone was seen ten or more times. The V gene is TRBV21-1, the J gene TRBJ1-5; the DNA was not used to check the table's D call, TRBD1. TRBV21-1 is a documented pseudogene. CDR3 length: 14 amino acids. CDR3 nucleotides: TGTGCCAGCAGCGGATCCAGGGGTTTTCAGCCCCAGCATTTT. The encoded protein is CASSGSRGFQPQHF.

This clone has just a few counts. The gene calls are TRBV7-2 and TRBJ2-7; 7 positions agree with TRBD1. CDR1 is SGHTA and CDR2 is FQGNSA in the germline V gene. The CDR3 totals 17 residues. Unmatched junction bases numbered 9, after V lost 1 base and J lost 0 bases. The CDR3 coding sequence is TGTGCCAGCAGCTTAGGGCCCCGGGACAGCTACTCCTACGAGCAGTACTTC. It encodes CASSLGPRDSYSYEQYF.